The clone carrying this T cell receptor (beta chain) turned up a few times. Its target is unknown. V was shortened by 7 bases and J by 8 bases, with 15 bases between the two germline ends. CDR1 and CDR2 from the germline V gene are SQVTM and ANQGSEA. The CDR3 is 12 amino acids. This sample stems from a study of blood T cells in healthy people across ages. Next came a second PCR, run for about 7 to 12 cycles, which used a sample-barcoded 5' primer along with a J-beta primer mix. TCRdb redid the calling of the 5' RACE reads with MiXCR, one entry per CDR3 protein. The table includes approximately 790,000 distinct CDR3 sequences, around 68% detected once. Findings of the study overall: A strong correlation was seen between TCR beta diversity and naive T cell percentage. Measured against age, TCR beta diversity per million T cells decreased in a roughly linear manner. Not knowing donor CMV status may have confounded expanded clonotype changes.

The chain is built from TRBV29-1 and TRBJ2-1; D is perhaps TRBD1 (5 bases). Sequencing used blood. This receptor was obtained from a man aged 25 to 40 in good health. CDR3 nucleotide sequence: TGCAGCGCCCTGGACAAGATCCATGAGCAGTTCTTC. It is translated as CSALDKIHEQFF.